The 31 T cell receptor beta chains reported below all come from one sample, sequenced in a study of vaccination and CD4 T cells after COVID-19. Cultured CD4+ T cells had their DNA profiled by the Oncomine TCR Beta short-read assay. A single record per CDR3 protein comes from TCRdb applying MiXCR to the PCR reads. The sample includes about 7,300 distinct CDR3 sequences, 61% of them seen just once. Specified treatment: roughly ten-day PBMC culture with coronavirus spike peptide pools or control peptides (ViraFEST assay). Their antigen targets remain unknown. The sequencing used cultured CD4+ T cells from blood, collected after SARS-CoV-2 vaccination. These receptor sequences come from a human donor with COVID-19.

V and J are TRBV19 and TRBJ1-5, with 12 positions matching TRBD1. The CDR3 is 13 amino acids. V trimming: 8 bases; J trimming: 7 bases; junction bases outside the gene matches: 3. Germline V lookup: CDR1 LNHDA, CDR2 SQIVND (reference sequence). Written as DNA, the CDR3 is TGTGCCAGTGGCGGGACAGGGGGCCAGCCCCAGCATTTT. Protein sequence: CASGGTGGQPQHF.

A few counts support this clonotype. This chain uses TRBV19 with TRBJ1-6; D might be TRBD1 (6 bases). Germline CDR1 and CDR2: LNHDA and SQIVND (reference sequence). The CDR3 loop spans 19 amino acids. V was trimmed by 0 bases and J by 3 bases, leaving 18 bases between them. CDR3 amino acids: CASSIDSGLGTNYNSPLHF. The DNA for the CDR3 is TGTGCCAGTAGTATAGATAGCGGGTTGGGGACAAACTATAATTCACCCCTCCACTTT. The entire variable domain, with the rest obtained from reference TRBV19 and TRBJ1-6, is as follows: DGGITQSPKYLFRKEGQNVTLSCEQNLNHDAMYWYRQDPGQGLRLIYYSQIVNDFQKGDIAEGYSVSREKKESFPLTVTSAQKNPTAFYLCASSIDSGLGTNYNSPLHFGNGTRLTVT.

This sequence joins TRBV6-2 or TRBV6-3 and TRBJ2-3; 12 bases are a match to TRBD2. Germline V gives CDR1 MNHEY, CDR2 SVGEGT. The V gene end was trimmed by 6 bases and the J gene end by 0 bases; junction bases not matched to a gene: 10. This CDR3 comprises 18 residues. The CDR3 loop is CASSTTAGLAGSTDTQYF. For the CDR3, the DNA is TGTGCCAGCAGCACGACCGCCGGACTAGCGGGGAGCACAGATACGCAGTATTTT.

The chain couples TRBV10-3 to TRBJ2-5; 7 nucleotides agree with TRBD1. J lost 1 base, V lost 10 bases, and 3 bases had no gene match. This CDR3 has 12 residues. The V gene's germline CDR1 is ENHRY and CDR2 SYGVKD. In nucleotides, the CDR3 is TGTGCCACACGGGACAGCCAAGAGACCCAGTACTTC. Amino acids: CATRDSQETQYF.

J is TRBJ1-1 and V is TRBV2, with D perhaps matching TRBD1 (5 bases). There are 14 residues in the CDR3. Germline CDR1 and CDR2: SNHLY and FYNNEI. V was trimmed by 6 bases and J by 1 base, leaving 12 bases between them. CDR3 bases: TGTGCCAGCAGCACGGGACTTACGAACACTGAAGCTTTCTTT. Its translation is CASSTGLTNTEAFF.

The chain employs TRBV7-2 and TRBJ2-7, with D possibly being TRBD1 or TRBD2 (6 bases each). Germline lookup yields CDR1 SGHTA and CDR2 FQGNSA. The CDR3 spans 14 residues. V was trimmed by 5 bases and J by 5 bases, leaving 16 bases between them. The CDR3 here is CASSRDWGADEQYF. The CDR3 DNA reads as TGTGCCAGCAGCCGTGACTGGGGGGCCGACGAGCAGTACTTC. The whole variable domain, filled in from reference TRBV7-2 and TRBJ2-7, reads GAGVSQSPSNKVTEKGKDVELRCDPISGHTALYWYRQSLGQGLEFLIYFQGNSAPDKSGLPSDRFSAERTGGSVSTLTIQRTQQEDSAVYLCASSRDWGADEQYFGPGTRLTVT.

This clonotype has only a few counts. CDR3 amino acids: CASSERTGVLVGNQPQHF. The CDR3 DNA is TGTGCCAGCAGTGAAAGGACAGGGGTTTTGGTGGGCAATCAGCCCCAGCATTTT. The chain joins TRBV2 to TRBJ1-5; TRBD1 matches 9 bases. With V trimmed by 2 bases and J by 2 bases, 10 bases remained unmatched. The CDR3 contains 18 residues. Looked up from germline, CDR1 is SNHLY and CDR2 is FYNNEI. Using reference TRBV2 and TRBJ1-5 for the parts outside the CDR3, the full variable domain is EPEVTQTPSHQVTQMGQEVILRCVPISNHLYFYWYRQILGQKVEFLVSFYNNEISEKSEIFDDQFSVERPDGSNFTLKIRSTKLEDSAMYFCASSERTGVLVGNQPQHFGDGTRLSIL.

This sequence joins TRBV11-2 and TRBJ1-2; 8 bases are a match to TRBD1. Germline CDR1 SGHAT, CDR2 FQNNGV. This CDR3 spans 13 amino acids. Trimming removed 0 bases from V and 7 bases from J; junction bases left unmatched: 1. The CDR3 spells CASSLEGTGGYTF. CDR3 bases: TGTGCCAGCAGCTTAGAGGGGACAGGTGGCTACACCTTC.

The chain has TRBV7-9 and TRBJ1-1; no clear D gene. In germline, CDR1 is SEHNR, CDR2 FQNEAQ (reference sequence). CDR3 length: 12 residues. V gave up 3 bases and J gave up 7 bases, with 9 bases separating them. The CDR3 is CASSFLGSEAFF. CDR3 DNA: TGTGCCAGCAGCTTTCTCGGGAGTGAAGCTTTCTTT.

This rearrangement joins TRBV11-3 to TRBJ2-7, with unresolved D. The CDR3 spans 12 residues. V lost 4 bases to trimming and J lost 4 bases, with 8 bases between them. Germline assignment: CDR1 SGHNT and CDR2 YENEEA. This CDR3 is CASSSMAYEQYF. The CDR3 nucleotides are TGTGCCAGCAGCTCGATGGCTTACGAGCAGTACTTC.

This clonotype has just a few counts. The CDR3 DNA reads TGTGCAGCCGGAGATAGCAATCAGCCCCAGCATTTT. Protein: CAAGDSNQPQHF. The rearrangement uses TRBV6-1 and TRBJ1-5; D unresolved. Germline CDR1 and CDR2: MNHNS and SASEGT. This CDR3 has 12 amino acids.

The gene calls are TRBV18 and TRBJ1-5; possibly TRBD1 for D (5 bases). The CDR3 has 13 amino acids. Germline V CDR1 and CDR2: KGHSH, LQKENI. Trimming left V 3 bases short and J 7 bases short, with 10 bases between. The CDR3 reads CASSPTRDQPQHF. As DNA, the CDR3 is TGTGCCAGCTCACCTACGCGGGACCAGCCCCAGCATTTT.

The rearrangement links TRBV20-1 to TRBJ1-3, with 10 bases fitting TRBD1. Germline assignment: CDR1 DFQATT and CDR2 SNEGSKA (reference sequence). The CDR3 has 17 amino acids. After removal of 0 bases from V and 4 bases from J, the junction contained 9 bases not matched to a gene. CDR3 nucleotides: TGCAGTGCTAGAGATCCGGGACAGGGGAAGGCAGGAAACACCATATATTTT. This sequence encodes CSARDPGQGKAGNTIYF.

The rearrangement uses TRBV29-1 and TRBJ2-5; weak D call: TRBD1 (5 bases). The CDR3 runs 12 residues. The V gene lost 4 bases and the J gene lost 3 bases, with 9 bases spanning the gap. Germline CDR1 SQVTM, CDR2 ANQGSEA. CDR3 protein: CSVGQKEETQYF. The DNA of the CDR3 is TGCAGCGTTGGACAGAAGGAAGAGACCCAGTACTTC. Variable domain in full (rest from reference TRBV29-1 and TRBJ2-5): SAVISQKPSRDICQRGTSLTIQCQVDSQVTMMFWYRQQPGQSLTLIATANQGSEATYESGFVIDKFPISRPNLTFSTLTVSNMSPEDSSIYLCSVGQKEETQYFGPGTRLLVL.

The chain couples TRBV10-1 to TRBJ2-7, with TRBD1 matching 7 bases. V shed 0 bases, J shed 0 bases, and the junction held 5 bases outside the gene matches. This CDR3 is built from 16 residues. Looked up from germline, CDR1 is WNHNN and CDR2 is SYGVQD (reference sequence). The CDR3, as DNA: TGCGCCAGCAGTGAGTCTATAGCAGGGGGCTCCTACGAGCAGTACTTC. Translation: CASSESIAGGSYEQYF.

The chain uses TRBV6-1 and TRBJ1-5, with TRBD1 as a possible D gene (5 bases). Trimming removed 0 bases from V and 6 bases from J, with 9 bases in between. This CDR3 contains 14 residues. Looked up from germline, CDR1 is MNHNS and CDR2 is SASEGT. The CDR3 coding sequence is TGTGCCAGCAGTGAAGCGAGAGGGACTCAGCCCCAGCATTTT. Its protein is CASSEARGTQPQHF.

This chain joins TRBV20-1 and TRBJ1-6; D ambiguous. In germline, CDR1 is DFQATT, CDR2 SNEGSKA (reference sequence). The V end was cut by 3 bases, the J end by 8 bases, with 26 bases between. This CDR3 spans 18 amino acids. In nucleotides, the CDR3 is TGCAGTGCTAGTATAAACGATCCTACGATACCTCGTGATTCACCCCTCCACTTT. This codes for CSASINDPTIPRDSPLHF.

The CDR3 reads CASSTGTSNQPQHF. CDR3 DNA: TGTGCCAGCAGCACGGGGACTAGCAATCAGCCCCAGCATTTT. This chain joins TRBV27 and TRBJ1-5, with D possibly being TRBD1 (5 bases). Per the germline V gene, CDR1 is MNHEY and CDR2 is SMNVEV (reference sequence). Trimming took off 6 bases at V and 0 bases at J, with 9 bases between the two ends. There are 14 residues in the CDR3.

The rearrangement uses TRBV7-2 and TRBJ2-2; D is ambiguous. The CDR3 loop spans 11 amino acids. CDR1 SGHTA and CDR2 FQGNSA come from the germline V gene. Deletions cut 5 bases from V and 4 bases from J, with 2 bases between. The CDR3 sequence: CASSPTGELFF. The CDR3 region has the DNA TGTGCCAGCAGCCCCACCGGGGAGCTGTTTTTT.

This chain joins TRBV6-1 and TRBJ1-1, with TRBD1 identical over 7 bases. Germline V gene sequence: CDR1 MNHNS, CDR2 SASEGT. This CDR3 is built from 12 residues. With V trimmed by 5 bases and J by 7 bases, 4 bases remained unmatched. CDR3 sequence: CASSPQGIEAFF. In nucleotides, the CDR3 is TGTGCCAGCAGTCCACAGGGGATTGAAGCTTTCTTT.

This chain links TRBV25-1 with TRBJ1-6; unclear D gene. The length of the CDR3 is 14 residues. With 3 bases removed from V and 10 bases from J, the gap between germline ends came to 13 bases. CDR1 is MGHDK and CDR2 is SYGVNS in the germline V gene. The CDR3 region is CASSDGISRSPLHF. In DNA form, the CDR3 reads TGTGCCAGCAGTGACGGGATCTCGAGGTCACCCCTCCACTTT.

The chain couples TRBV7-8 to TRBJ1-6; D may be TRBD1 (5 bases). The length of the CDR3 is 14 residues. V was trimmed by 3 bases and J by 5 bases, leaving 8 bases between them. Germline V gene lookup returns CDR1 SGHVS and CDR2 FQNEAQ. DNA of the CDR3: TGTGCCAGCAGCTTGGGACCCAATAATTCACCCCTCCACTTT. Translation gives CASSLGPNNSPLHF.

This clonotype was seen more than once but under ten times. The chain couples TRBV19 to TRBJ1-3; D is unclear. Trimming removed 6 bases at V and 4 bases at J, with 7 bases between. This CDR3 comprises 12 residues. Germline CDR1 and CDR2: LNHDA and SQIVND (reference sequence). CDR3 residues: CASRSTGNTIYF. CDR3 coding DNA: TGTGCCAGTAGATCTACCGGAAACACCATATATTTT.

The J gene is TRBJ2-3, the V gene TRBV10-3, with D possibly matching TRBD2 (5 bases). Germline CDR1 ENHRY, CDR2 SYGVKD. The CDR3 covers 18 residues. V lost 3 bases to trimming and J lost 0 bases, with 19 bases between them. The CDR3 sequence: CAISDPRVASGSTDTQYF. The CDR3 DNA reads TGTGCCATCAGTGACCCCCGGGTTGCCAGCGGTAGCACAGATACGCAGTATTTT.

V and J are TRBV10-3 and TRBJ1-5; tentatively, D is TRBD1 (6 bases). The V and J ends lost 8 bases and 0 bases respectively, with 17 bases between them. CDR1 is ENHRY, CDR2 SYGVKD, per germline. The CDR3 is made up of 16 amino acids. CDR3 DNA sequence: TGTGCCATCTTTGGGAGACAGGAGGATAGCAATCAGCCCCAGCATTTT. It encodes CAIFGRQEDSNQPQHF.

The rearrangement joins TRBV20-1 to TRBJ1-4; 7 bases are shared with TRBD1. With 3 bases clipped from V and 2 bases from J, the junction kept 9 bases outside the gene matches. This CDR3 is built from 16 residues. Looked up from germline, CDR1 is DFQATT and CDR2 is SNEGSKA (reference sequence). The CDR3 bases are TGCAGTGCTAGTTCAGAGGGGGCGCTTACTAATGAAAAACTGTTTTTT. Protein product: CSASSEGALTNEKLFF.

This clonotype was observed a handful of times. The chain is built from TRBV10-3 and TRBJ2-7; the D gene is possibly TRBD1 (6 bases). The germline gives CDR1 ENHRY, CDR2 SYGVKD. CDR3 length: 12 residues. V was pared by 10 bases and J by 6 bases, with 16 bases between. Written as DNA, the CDR3 is TGTGCCACCAAAGATGGACAGTTCGAGCAGTACTTC. Translated, it gives CATKDGQFEQYF.

The chain recombines TRBV20-1 with TRBJ1-1; possibly TRBD1 for D (6 bases). The CDR3 extends over 14 amino acids. Germline V CDR1 and CDR2: DFQATT, SNEGSKA (reference sequence). With 6 bases removed from V and 3 bases from J, the gap between germline ends came to 17 bases. CDR3 residues: CSAPLGGRDTEAFF. CDR3 sequence (DNA): TGCAGTGCACCCCTGGGGGGCAGGGACACTGAAGCTTTCTTT.

The V and J genes are TRBV6-2 or TRBV6-3 and TRBJ1-1, with D perhaps TRBD1 (5 bases). CDR1 MNHEY and CDR2 SVGEGT come from the germline V gene. Trimming removed 6 bases from V and 3 bases from J, with 14 bases in between. This CDR3 spans 14 amino acids. CDR3 sequence: CASSPQGLHTEAFF. The CDR3 DNA sequence: TGTGCCAGCAGCCCGCAGGGTTTGCACACTGAAGCTTTCTTT.

This clonotype has only one observation. The V call is TRBV5-1, the J call TRBJ1-6, with 8 nucleotides matching TRBD1. V lost 2 bases and J lost 10; bases outside the gene matches: 5. Germline assignment: CDR1 SGHRS and CDR2 YFSETQ. The CDR3 contains 14 residues. CDR3 residues: CASSFGQGESPLHF. CDR3 DNA: TGCGCCAGCAGCTTCGGACAGGGCGAATCACCCCTCCACTTT.

The chain joins TRBV19 to TRBJ1-1, with a tentative D call TRBD1 (6 bases). Per germline, CDR1 LNHDA and CDR2 SQIVND (reference sequence). The CDR3 is made up of 13 amino acids. The V and J ends lost 8 bases and 1 base respectively, with 11 bases between them. CDR3 in amino acids: CASGDRRNTEAFF. CDR3 bases: TGTGCCAGTGGAGACAGGAGGAACACTGAAGCTTTCTTT.